Each of the 21 T cell receptor beta chains below was sequenced from the same sample in a study of beta chain features in type 1 diabetes. What was sequenced were expressed TCRB transcripts, since all of the isolated RNA had been reverse transcribed. Here immunoSEQ multiplex PCR was the method, and the copy in TCRdb shows in-frame clones only, minus some. The table includes just over 450,000 clones, roughly 31% detected once. The sequencing input was naive CD4+ T cells from blood. These receptors were obtained from a man aged 18-30 years in good health.

The chain employs TRBV7-9 and TRBJ2-3; 13 bases agree with TRBD2. V was clipped by 5 bases and J by 3 bases; unmatched bases: 8. Per the germline V gene, CDR1 is SEHNR and CDR2 is FQNEAQ (reference sequence). The CDR3 extends over 17 amino acids. CDR3 in amino acids: CASSPRTSGSSTDTQYF. In DNA, the CDR3 is TGTGCCAGCAGCCCCAGGACTAGCGGGAGTTCAACAGATACGCAGTATTTT. The full variable domain, its missing parts supplied by reference TRBV7-9 and TRBJ2-3, is DTGVSQNPRHKITKRGQNVTFRCDPISEHNRLYWYRQTLGQGPEFLTYFQNEAQLEKSRLLSDRFSAERPKGSFSTLEIQRTEQGDSAMYLCASSPRTSGSSTDTQYFGPGTRLTVL.

This clone has only a few counts. This chain uses TRBV20-1 with TRBJ2-3; D gene ambiguous. Trimming removed 3 bases at V and 6 bases at J, with 7 bases between. The germline V gene encodes CDR1 DFQATT and CDR2 SNEGSKA (reference sequence). This CDR3 is built from 11 residues. CDR3 in DNA: TGCAGTGCTAGTAGGGTGGATACGCAGTATTTT. The encoded protein is CSASRVDTQYF.

This chain uses TRBV28 with TRBJ2-7; TRBD2 aligns across 8 bases. The CDR3 is 15 amino acids. The ends lost 6 bases at V and 2 bases at J; junction bases unmatched: 9. CDR1 and CDR2 (germline): MDHEN, SYDVKM. The CDR3 sequence is CASRLRGGIAYEQYF. In DNA form, the CDR3 reads TGTGCCAGCAGGCTCCGGGGGGGCATAGCCTACGAGCAGTACTTC.

In DNA form, the CDR3 reads TGTGCCAGCAAACCGGGACTAGCTAACTCTGGGGAGCTGTTTTTT. Protein sequence: CASKPGLANSGELFF. J is TRBJ2-2 and V is TRBV7-2, with TRBD2 matching over 9 bases. CDR1 is SGHTA and CDR2 is FQGNSA in the germline V gene. This CDR3 contains 15 residues. V lost 7 bases, J lost 8 bases, and 11 bases stayed unmatched.

The J gene is TRBJ1-1, the V gene TRBV18; 9 bases map to TRBD1. The CDR3 is 14 amino acids. The V gene end was trimmed by 3 bases and the J gene end by 7 bases; junction bases not matched to a gene: 6. Germline lookup yields CDR1 KGHSH and CDR2 LQKENI. The CDR3 DNA reads TGTGCCAGCTCACCGGGGACAGGGACCGTTGAAGCTTTCTTT. Translation gives CASSPGTGTVEAFF.

V is TRBV4-1 and J is TRBJ2-3, with no clear D. V shed 0 bases and J shed 5 bases, with 6 bases lying between them. Germline loops: CDR1 MGHRA, CDR2 YSYEKL. CDR3 length: 13 amino acids. The CDR3 protein is CASSQDGVDTQYF. CDR3 coding DNA: TGCGCCAGCAGCCAAGATGGGGTAGATACGCAGTATTTT.

The chain has TRBV28 and TRBJ2-3; TRBD2 is a possible D gene (6 bases). The V end lost 7 bases, the J end lost 8 bases, and 13 bases lay between the germline ends. The CDR3 is 12 amino acids. Germline V gene sequence: CDR1 MDHEN, CDR2 SYDVKM. The CDR3 reads CASTIAVGTQYF. DNA for the CDR3: TGTGCCAGCACCATAGCGGTGGGTACGCAGTATTTT.

The J gene is TRBJ2-1, the V gene TRBV29-1; D is undetermined. The ends were cut back, 6 bases at V and 4 bases at J, with 7 bases in the middle. Per germline, CDR1 SQVTM and CDR2 ANQGSEA. The CDR3 is 11 amino acids. The CDR3 DNA reads as TGCAGCGTGCACAGTTACAATGAGCAGTTCTTC. Translating gives CSVHSYNEQFF.

This chain uses TRBV25-1 with TRBJ2-3; 13 positions agree with TRBD2. The CDR3 is 17 residues long. The germline gives CDR1 MGHDK, CDR2 SYGVNS. With 1 base clipped from V and 3 bases from J, the junction kept 4 bases outside the gene matches. CDR3 protein: CASSESGLAGETDTQYF. CDR3 nucleotides: TGTGCCAGCAGTGAATCTGGACTAGCGGGAGAGACAGATACGCAGTATTTT.

The chain uses TRBV21-1 and TRBJ2-7. TRBV21-1 is classified as a pseudogene. The CDR3 runs to 13 residues. The CDR3 is CASSRDGRYEQYF. CDR3 nucleotide sequence: TGTGCCAGCAGCAGGGACGGAAGGTACGAGCAGTACTTC.

On this clone itself: The same CDR3 is also encoded by other DNA sequences in this sample. This chain uses TRBV2 with TRBJ2-7; D unclear. The V gene lost 3 bases and the J gene lost 1 base, with 10 bases spanning the gap. The length of the CDR3 is 14 residues. From germline, CDR1 is SNHLY and CDR2 FYNNEI. The CDR3 region has the DNA TGTGCCAGCAGTGATTTCGGCAGGTCCTACGAGCAGTACTTC. Protein sequence: CASSDFGRSYEQYF.

On this clone itself: Other DNA sequences in this sample translate to the same CDR3. The chain joins TRBV7-2 to TRBJ2-1; 9 bases agree with TRBD2. Per germline, CDR1 SGHTA and CDR2 FQGNSA. The CDR3 covers 15 residues. Trimming at V came to 1 base and at J to 4 bases, leaving 2 bases not matched to a gene. The CDR3 here is CASSLGREGYNEQFF. The CDR3 nucleotides read TGTGCCAGCAGCTTAGGGCGGGAGGGTTACAATGAGCAGTTCTTC. Complete variable domain (other parts from reference TRBV7-2 and TRBJ2-1): GAGVSQSPSNKVTEKGKDVELRCDPISGHTALYWYRQSLGQGLEFLIYFQGNSAPDKSGLPSDRFSAERTGGSVSTLTIQRTQQEDSAVYLCASSLGREGYNEQFFGPGTRLTVL.

This clone came up a few times. The genes are TRBV4-2 and TRBJ1-4; a possible D gene is TRBD1 (5 bases). Trimming shortened V by 1 base and J by 8 bases, and 14 bases separated the two germline ends. There are 15 residues in the CDR3. Germline V gives CDR1 LGHNA, CDR2 YNFKEQ. The CDR3 region has the DNA TGTGCCAGCAGCCAAGTACCAGGGCCTTGGGAAAAACTGTTTTTT. Translated: CASSQVPGPWEKLFF.

The chain uses TRBV9 and TRBJ2-5, with D unresolved. The V gene lost 0 bases and the J gene lost 0 bases, with 12 bases spanning the gap. This CDR3 is 16 amino acids long. Germline CDR1 is SGDLS and CDR2 is YYNGEE. CDR3 region: CASSVAPTSNQETQYF. CDR3 bases: TGTGCCAGCAGCGTAGCCCCAACCTCGAACCAAGAGACCCAGTACTTC. The full variable domain, rest sourced from reference TRBV9 and TRBJ2-5, is DSGVTQTPKHLITATGQRVTLRCSPRSGDLSVYWYQQSLDQGLQFLIQYYNGEERAKGNILERFSAQQFPDLHSELNLSSLELGDSALYFCASSVAPTSNQETQYFGPGTRLLVL.

The chain carries TRBV4-3 and TRBJ2-3, with TRBD1 matching over 9 bases. The length of the CDR3 is 16 residues. Germline V gives CDR1 LGHNA, CDR2 YSLEER. The J segment lost 0 bases and the V segment lost 3 bases, leaving 4 bases of the junction unmatched. CDR3 bases: TGCGCCAGCAGCCAGGCCGGGACAGGGAGCACAGATACGCAGTATTTT. This encodes CASSQAGTGSTDTQYF.

This clone was picked up a small number of times. The chain is built from TRBV1 and TRBJ2-2. TRBV1 counts as a pseudogene. This CDR3 is 13 amino acids long. CDR3 sequence reads: CTSRGSRTGELFF. CDR3 DNA sequence: TGCACCAGCAGAGGAAGCCGCACCGGGGAGCTGTTTTTT.

The table lists this clone with a count of one. The chain couples TRBV30 to TRBJ2-7; D not resolved. CDR1 and CDR2 (germline): GTSNPN, SVGIG (reference sequence). The CDR3 is made up of 12 amino acids. Trimming took off 3 bases at V and 6 bases at J, with 12 bases between the two ends. The CDR3 protein is CAWSPGPGEQYF. Here the CDR3 DNA reads TGTGCCTGGAGCCCCGGGCCAGGCGAGCAGTACTTC.

The chain combines TRBV1 with TRBJ2-3. TRBV1 is an annotated pseudogene. The CDR3 is 15 residues long. The DNA for the CDR3 is TGCACCAGCAGCCAAGAAGTCTACACCACAGATACGCAGTATTTT. It is translated as CTSSQEVYTTDTQYF.

This clone was observed a few times. This rearrangement joins TRBV7-2 to TRBJ2-4, with 10 positions matching TRBD2. Trimming took 3 bases from V and 0 from J; bases not matched to a gene: 8. CDR1 is SGHTA, CDR2 FQGNSA, per germline. This CDR3 has 18 amino acids. Here the CDR3 reads CASSFALAGLLAKNIQYF. The CDR3 bases are TGTGCCAGCAGCTTTGCACTAGCGGGACTCCTAGCCAAAAACATTCAGTACTTC.

This chain uses TRBV7-2 with TRBJ1-3; D is uncertain. The CDR3 has 15 residues. V gave up 6 bases and J gave up 0 bases, with 12 bases separating them. Germline CDR1 and CDR2: SGHTA and FQGNSA. This chain's CDR3 is CASSIGVSSGNTIYF. The DNA for the CDR3 is TGTGCCAGCAGTATCGGTGTGTCCTCTGGAAACACCATATATTTT.

CDR3: CASSRPPGLEHDEQFF. For the CDR3, the DNA is TGTGCCAGTAGTAGGCCCCCGGGACTAGAGCACGATGAGCAGTTCTTC. This sequence joins TRBV19 and TRBJ2-1; 8 bases are a match to TRBD2. Germline CDR1 LNHDA, CDR2 SQIVND (reference sequence). The CDR3 consists of 16 residues. J lost 8 bases, V lost 4 bases, and 13 bases had no gene match.